A selection of T cell receptor beta chains follows, all from one sample in a study of shared clonotypes between healthy human individuals. Produced via immunoSEQ multiplex PCR; TCRdb's table is partial and in-frame only. Seen here are around 2.5 million clones, approximately 93% observed once, and the top ten hold around 0.4%. The sample taken for sequencing was naive CD4+ T cells from PBMCs. The receptors were gathered from a young man in good health. Some clones in this sample may be carry-over from other donors' samples. The CDR3 runs from the conserved cysteine through the conserved F or W. A D gene is named only where the DNA matches it firmly. Some rows mark clone size as missing; the rest say once, few, many or name a class of expanded clone.

V	D	J	size	CDR3	DNA
TRBV23-1	-	TRBJ1-2	-	CASSLRGQINYGYTF	TGCGCCAGCAGTCTTAGAGGACAGATTAACTATGGCTACACCTTC
TRBV4-2	TRBD2	TRBJ2-5	-	CASSSDRLAGLQETQYF	TGTGCCAGCAGTAGCGACAGGCTAGCGGGACTCCAAGAGACCCAGTACTTC
TRBV5-1	-	TRBJ2-3	-	CASSLGNGDTQYF	TGCGCCAGCAGCTTGGGTAACGGCGATACGCAGTATTTT
TRBV11-2	TRBD2	TRBJ2-7	once	CASSLELAGVTRF	TGTGCCAGCAGCTTAGAATTAGCGGGAGTCACCCGATTC
TRBV29-1	-	TRBJ2-7	-	CSVVAVSYEQYF	TGCAGCGTTGTAGCGGTTTCCTACGAGCAGTACTTC
TRBV27	-	TRBJ2-5	-	CASSLAGHPVETQYF	TGTGCCAGCAGTCTGGCGGGACACCCCGTGGAGACCCAGTACTTC
TRBV11-2	-	TRBJ2-7	-	CASSLGRGRLSYEQYF	TGTGCCAGCAGCTTAGGGAGGGGGAGGCTGTCCTACGAGCAGTACTTC
TRBV28	-	TRBJ1-2	-	CASSYQGSGVSYGYTF	TGTGCCAGCAGCTATCAGGGGTCCGGAGTTTCCTATGGCTACACCTTC
TRBV7-9	-	TRBJ1-2	-	CASSQSPNGYTF	TGTGCCAGCAGCCAGAGTCCCAATGGCTACACCTTC
TRBV28	-	TRBJ2-6	once	CATYLRGPGANVLTF	TGTGCCACCTACTTAAGAGGGCCAGGGGCCAACGTCCTGACTTTC
TRBV7-6	-	TRBJ2-1	-	CASSPTRDPRVDEQFF	TGTGCCAGCAGCCCAACCCGGGACCCCAGGGTAGATGAGCAGTTCTTC
TRBV28	-	TRBJ1-1	once	CASKTQGEAFF	TGTGCCAGCAAAACCCAGGGTGAAGCTTTCTTT
TRBV6-1	-	TRBJ1-1	-	CASSDRGPDTEAFF	TGTGCCAGCAGTGATCGAGGGCCGGACACTGAAGCTTTCTTT
TRBV5-4	-	TRBJ2-7	-	CASSLPTPGRSEQYF	TGTGCCAGCAGCTTGCCGACACCGGGCCGGTCCGAGCAGTACTTC
TRBV7-9	-	TRBJ2-1	-	CASSLARPQGEQFF	TGTGCCAGCAGCTTAGCTCGGCCACAGGGAGAGCAGTTCTTC
TRBV27	TRBD1	TRBJ1-1	-	CASSLRGTGRATEAFF	TGTGCCAGCAGTTTAAGGGGGACAGGGAGGGCCACTGAAGCTTTCTTT
TRBV5-1	-	TRBJ2-3	-	CASSRSGASTDTQYF	TGCGCCAGCAGCCGTAGCGGAGCTAGCACAGATACGCAGTATTTT
TRBV7-2	-	TRBJ1-1	-	CASSPRRAGYTEAFF	TGTGCCAGCAGCCCCAGGCGGGCAGGGTACACTGAAGCTTTCTTT
TRBV5-1	TRBD2	TRBJ2-5	-	CASRALAGAETQYF	TGCGCCAGCAGGGCCCTAGCGGGAGCAGAGACCCAGTACTTC
TRBV7-9	-	TRBJ2-7	-	CASSTASSYEQYF	TGTGCCAGCAGTACAGCGAGCTCCTACGAGCAGTACTTC
TRBV11-2	-	TRBJ1-2	-	CASSSGGRQFNYGYTF	TGTGCCAGCAGCTCCGGCGGACGGCAGTTTAACTATGGCTACACCTTC
TRBV5-6	TRBD1	TRBJ2-7	-	CASSLAGTGPYEQYF	TGTGCCAGCAGTTTAGCCGGGACAGGGCCCTACGAGCAGTACTTC
TRBV7-9	-	TRBJ2-7	-	CASSLAGRSSYEQYF	TGTGCCAGCAGCTTAGCTGGTCGGAGCTCCTACGAGCAGTACTTC
TRBV7-8	-	TRBJ2-2	-	CASSLVAGATGELFF	TGTGCCAGCAGCTTAGTGGCAGGGGCTACCGGGGAGCTGTTTTTT
TRBV6-5	-	TRBJ2-4	-	CASSYGQGRGIQYF	TGTGCCAGCAGTTACGGGCAGGGGAGAGGCATTCAGTACTTC
TRBV7-3	-	TRBJ2-7	-	CASSPRAGGVSSYEQYF	TGTGCCAGCAGCCCCAGGGCAGGGGGGGTTAGCTCCTACGAGCAGTACTTC
TRBV7-9	TRBD1	TRBJ1-1	-	CASSPQGGVGDTEAFF	TGTGCCAGCAGCCCCCAGGGGGGTGTCGGGGACACTGAAGCTTTCTTT
TRBV30	-	TRBJ1-5	-	CAWSVRGDYSNQPQHF	TGTGCCTGGAGTGTACGGGGGGATTATAGCAATCAGCCCCAGCATTTT
TRBV28	-	TRBJ2-7	-	CASSLQGIPYEQYF	TGTGCCAGCAGTTTACAAGGTATTCCCTACGAGCAGTACTTC
TRBV27	-	TRBJ2-1	-	CASSSTGTERYNEQFF	TGTGCCAGCAGTTCGACCGGGACGGAACGGTACAATGAGCAGTTCTTC
TRBV6-5	-	TRBJ2-7	-	CASSYSVGSYEQYF	TGTGCCAGCAGTTACTCGGTCGGATCCTACGAGCAGTACTTC
TRBV30	-	TRBJ2-1	once	CAWSVRLFEQFF	TGTGCCTGGAGTGTACGACTATTTGAGCAGTTCTTC
TRBV28	-	TRBJ2-1	-	CASSDRTRLNEQFF	TGTGCCAGCAGTGATCGGACCCGCCTGAATGAGCAGTTCTTC
TRBV4-3	-	TRBJ2-2	-	CASSQSPGEPGELFF	TGCGCCAGCAGCCAATCACCCGGGGAACCCGGGGAGCTGTTTTTT
TRBV7-9	TRBD1	TRBJ2-3	-	CASSPWTGGGTDTQYF	TGTGCCAGCAGCCCGTGGACAGGGGGCGGCACAGATACGCAGTATTTT
TRBV4-1	-	TRBJ1-4	once	CASSQDGRAGNEKLFF	TGCGCCAGCAGCCAAGATGGCCGAGCCGGTAATGAAAAACTGTTTTTT
TRBV7-3	TRBD1	TRBJ2-7	-	CASSPHPGTGASEQYF	TGTGCCAGCAGCCCCCACCCCGGGACAGGGGCGTCCGAGCAGTACTTC
TRBV28	-	TRBJ1-4	-	CASSFAGANEKLFF	TGTGCCAGCAGTTTCGCAGGGGCAAACGAAAAACTGTTTTTT
TRBV2	-	TRBJ1-5	-	CASSETVNQPQHF	TGTGCCAGCAGTGAGACGGTCAATCAGCCCCAGCATTTT
TRBV5-6	-	TRBJ2-7	once	CASSLWEGGSYEQYF	TGTGCCAGCAGCTTGTGGGAGGGGGGCTCCTACGAGCAGTACTTC
TRBV5-1	-	TRBJ1-3	-	CASRKLTGSGNTIYF	TGCGCCAGCAGGAAACTGACAGGCTCTGGAAACACCATATATTTT
TRBV7-2	-	TRBJ1-4	-	CASSRRGSQDEKLFF	TGTGCCAGCAGCCGACGAGGGTCCCAGGATGAAAAACTGTTTTTT
TRBV19	TRBD1	TRBJ1-1	-	CASSTDRSNTEAFF	TGTGCCAGTAGTACGGACAGGAGTAACACTGAAGCTTTCTTT
TRBV6-4	-	TRBJ2-1	-	CASSDEQGTAQFF	TGTGCCAGCAGTGACGAGCAGGGGACGGCACAGTTCTTC
TRBV4-3	-	TRBJ2-1	-	CASSQDRGRFYNEQFF	TGCGCCAGCAGCCAGGACCGGGGGCGCTTCTACAATGAGCAGTTCTTC
TRBV28	TRBD1	TRBJ2-2	-	CAATGGGGTGELFF	TGTGCCGCGACAGGGGGCGGTGGCACCGGGGAGCTGTTTTTT
TRBV9	-	TRBJ1-3	-	CASSVGPGREIGNTIYF	TGTGCCAGCAGCGTAGGGCCGGGCAGGGAGATAGGAAACACCATATATTTT
TRBV28	-	TRBJ2-7	-	CASSRTDYNYEQYF	TGTGCCAGCAGTCGGACAGACTACAACTACGAGCAGTACTTC